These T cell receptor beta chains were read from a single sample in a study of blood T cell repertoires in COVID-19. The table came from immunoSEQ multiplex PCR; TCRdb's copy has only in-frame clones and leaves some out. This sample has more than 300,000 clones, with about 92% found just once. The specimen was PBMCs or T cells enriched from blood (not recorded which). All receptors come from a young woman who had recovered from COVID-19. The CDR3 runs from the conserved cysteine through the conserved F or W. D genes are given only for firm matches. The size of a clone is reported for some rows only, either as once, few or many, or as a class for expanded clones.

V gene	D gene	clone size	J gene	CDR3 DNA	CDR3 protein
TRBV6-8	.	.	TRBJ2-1	TGTGCCAGCAGTTCCGAGGCGATCTCCTACAATGAGCAGTTCTTC	CASSSEAISYNEQFF
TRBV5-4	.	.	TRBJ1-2	TGTGCCAGCAGCTTGGAGGGGTTGGGCTATGGCTACACCTTC	CASSLEGLGYGYTF
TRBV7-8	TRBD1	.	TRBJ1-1	TGTGCCAGCAGCTTGCCGGACAGGGAAGCTTTCTTT	CASSLPDREAFF
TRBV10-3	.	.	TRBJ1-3	TGTGCCATCAGTGAGTCAGGGGCAGACTCTGGAAACACCATATATTTT	CAISESGADSGNTIYF
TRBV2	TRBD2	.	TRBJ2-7	TGTGCCAGCAATCCAGCGGGGTACTACGAGCAGTACTTC	CASNPAGYYEQYF
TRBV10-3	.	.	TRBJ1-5	TGTGCCATCAGTGGAGGGGCAGGGGATAGCAATCAGCCCCAGCATTTT	CAISGGAGDSNQPQHF
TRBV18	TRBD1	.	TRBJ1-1	TGTGCCAGCTCACCATTTGGGATAGGGACAGAGGAAGCTTTCTTT	CASSPFGIGTEEAFF
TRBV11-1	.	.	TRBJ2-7	TGTGCCAGCAGCAAAGACAGCTACGAGCAGTACTTC	CASSKDSYEQYF
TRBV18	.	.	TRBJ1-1	TGTGCCAGCTCAGCCACTACCGGTGTAGTTACTTTCACTGAAGCTTTCTTT	CASSATTGVVTFTEAFF
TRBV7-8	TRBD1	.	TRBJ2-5	TGTGCCAGCAGCTCGCCATGGACAGGGAGCGTGAAGACCCAGTACTTC	CASSSPWTGSVKTQYF
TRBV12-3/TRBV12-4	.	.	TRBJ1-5	TGTGCCAGCAGTTGGGGGGGCGGTGGGCCCCAGCATTTT	CASSWGGGGPQHF
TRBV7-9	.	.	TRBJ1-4	TGTGCCAGCAGCTTGAGTGGAACACGGAGCTCTAATGAAAAACTGTTTTTT	CASSLSGTRSSNEKLFF
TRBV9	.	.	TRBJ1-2	TGTGCCAGCAGCCTCCAGGCCGCCCCCAACTATGGCTACACCTTC	CASSLQAAPNYGYTF
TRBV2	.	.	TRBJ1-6	TGTGCCAGCCCTGGGAGGTCTGAGCTGTATAATTCACCCCTCCACTTT	CASPGRSELYNSPLHF
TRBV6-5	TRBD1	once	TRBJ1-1	TGTGCCAGCAGGAAGACAGGGAGGACTGAAGCTTTCTTT	CASRKTGRTEAFF
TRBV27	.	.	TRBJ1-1	TGTGCCACCCGGAGCCCCTCGAACACTGAAGCTTTCTTT	CATRSPSNTEAFF
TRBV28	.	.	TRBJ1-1	TGTGCCAGCAGCCCTAATCCGACACTGAACACTGAAGCTTTCTTT	CASSPNPTLNTEAFF
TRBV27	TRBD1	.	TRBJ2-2	TGTGCCAGCAGTCTACAGGGGGCCGGGGAGCTGTTTTTT	CASSLQGAGELFF
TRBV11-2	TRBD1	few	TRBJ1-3	TGTGCCAGCAGCTTACTTCGGACAGGGACAAGCTCTGGAAACACCATATATTTT	CASSLLRTGTSSGNTIYF
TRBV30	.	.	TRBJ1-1	TGTGCCTGGAGTGTACAAGTGAACACTGAAGCTTTCTTT	CAWSVQVNTEAFF
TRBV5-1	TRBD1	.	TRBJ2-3	TGCGCCAGCAGGACAGGGAGAACAGATACGCAGTATTTT	CASRTGRTDTQYF
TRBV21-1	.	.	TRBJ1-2	TGTGCCAGCAGCAACGACAGGGAAGGGTACACCTTC	CASSNDREGYTF
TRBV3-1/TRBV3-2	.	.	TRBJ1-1	TGTGCCAGCAGCCATGGAGGAGGAGCTTTCTTT	CASSHGGGAFF
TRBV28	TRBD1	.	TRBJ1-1	TGTGCCAGCAGTTCGACACAGGGGAGGAACACTGAAGCTTTCTTT	CASSSTQGRNTEAFF
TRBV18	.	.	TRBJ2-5	TGTGCCAGCTCACAAACGGGGAGTAAGACCCAGTACTTC	CASSQTGSKTQYF
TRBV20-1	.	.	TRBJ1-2	TGCAGTGCTAGTGACGCCAGGAACTATGGCTACACCTTC	CSASDARNYGYTF
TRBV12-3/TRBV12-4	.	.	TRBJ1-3	TGTGCCAGCAGTCCTGCTGGAAACACCATATATTTT	CASSPAGNTIYF
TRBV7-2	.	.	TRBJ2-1	TGTGCCAGCAGCTCCATGGGCGTCTTTAATGAGCAGTTCTTC	CASSSMGVFNEQFF
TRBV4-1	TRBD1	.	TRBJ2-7	TGCGCCAGCAGCCGGGGGACAGGGGGCTATTACGAGCAGTACTTC	CASSRGTGGYYEQYF
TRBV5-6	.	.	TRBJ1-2	TGTGCCAGCAGCCCACTGACAGGAAGCGAAAAGGGTGGCTACACCTTC	CASSPLTGSEKGGYTF
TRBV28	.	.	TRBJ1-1	TGTGCCAGCAGTCTCCCTACAGGGAGTGTAGCTGAAGCTTTCTTT	CASSLPTGSVAEAFF
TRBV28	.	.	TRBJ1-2	TGTGCCAGCAGTTCACAGGGAGTGGCCTACACCTTC	CASSSQGVAYTF
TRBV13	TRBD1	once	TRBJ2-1	TGTGCCAGCAGCTCAACGGACAGGGCCAATGAGCAGTTCTTC	CASSSTDRANEQFF
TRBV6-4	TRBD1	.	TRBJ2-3	TGTGCCAGCAGTGTCTCCGGGACAGGGACAGATACGCAGTATTTT	CASSVSGTGTDTQYF
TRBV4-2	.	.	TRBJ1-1	TGTGCCAGCAGCCCATCGCGGTCTGGCACTGAAGCTTTCTTT	CASSPSRSGTEAFF
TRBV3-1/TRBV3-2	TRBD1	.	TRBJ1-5	TGTGCCAGCAGCCAAGAGCCTTGGGACGAAACAGGGGATAGCAATCAGCCCCAGCATTTT	CASSQEPWDETGDSNQPQHF
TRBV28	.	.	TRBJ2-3	TGTGCCAGCAGTTTGGCCGGCACAGATACGCAGTATTTT	CASSLAGTDTQYF
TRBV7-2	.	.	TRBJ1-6	TGTGCCAGCAGCTTACAGAGCTCCCAAGGGGGCCTCCACTTT	CASSLQSSQGGLHF
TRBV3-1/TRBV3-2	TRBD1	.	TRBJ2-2	TGTGCCAGCAGCCCCCGGGACAGGGGGCTCACCGGGGAGCTGTTTTTT	CASSPRDRGLTGELFF
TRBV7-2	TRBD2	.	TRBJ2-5	TGTGCCAGCAGCTTAGGTCCTGGCGGGGGGGCCTCAGAGACCCAGTACTTC	CASSLGPGGGASETQYF